This TCR beta chain was identified in a study of CD8+ T cells in alopecia areata. At the level of the study: Percentage of affected scalp area was the basis on which treated patients' severity was scored. Study results and caveats: Only one nonresponder was present, which leaves the link between baseline CD8+ expansion and response uncertain. Many expanded lesional clones stayed in scalp and blood while on tofacitinib.

Treatment specified: oral pan-JAK inhibitor, 5-10 mg twice daily. Starting from PBMCs, sorting isolated CD4+ and CD8+ T cells. Germline assignment: CDR1 DFQATT and CDR2 SNEGSKA (reference sequence). The CDR3 runs 10 residues. Trimming took off 1 base at V and 5 bases at J, with 2 bases between the two ends. Reverse transcription of extracted RNA yielded cDNA, which provided the sequencing template. Produced via immunoSEQ multiplex PCR; TCRdb's table is partial and in-frame only. The top ten clones hold 0.4% to 0.55% of a sample with a few hundred thousand clones, 35% to 40% of them seen once. This clone was seen a few times. What it recognizes is unknown. Additional DNA sequences in this sample encode the identical CDR3.

This chain joins TRBV20-1 and TRBJ2-5; D is ambiguous. The receptor was derived from a human donor with alopecia areata. The sample here was CD4+ T cells sorted from blood, taken at approximately week 30, from a patient treated with tofacitinib. The CDR3 spells CSARGETQYF. DNA for the CDR3: TGCAGTGCTAGAGGGGAGACCCAGTACTTC.